These 16 T cell receptor beta chains came from one sample sequenced in a study of T cell responses to AZD1222 COVID-19 vaccine. Sequencing used immunoSEQ multiplex PCR; TCRdb keeps in-frame clones, though not all of them. The sample gives about 67,000 clones, around 84% of which show up once; around 20% is in the top ten. Sequencing was performed on peripheral blood, taken on day 0 of AZD1222 vaccination. Receptors were obtained from an adult in good health.

The chain combines TRBV29-1 with TRBJ2-7; D perhaps matches TRBD1 (5 bases). Per the germline V gene, CDR1 is SQVTM and CDR2 is ANQGSEA. V lost 3 bases to trimming and J lost 2 bases, with 17 bases between them. The CDR3 is made up of 15 amino acids. The CDR3 nucleotides read TGCAGCGTTGAGAATTATGAAGGGGTTCCCTACGAGCAGTACTTC. It is translated as CSVENYEGVPYEQYF.

The chain employs TRBV7-2 and TRBJ1-4; no firm D call. V was trimmed by 11 bases and J by 4 bases, leaving 8 bases between them. The CDR3 has 11 residues. Germline V gene sequence: CDR1 SGHTA, CDR2 FQGNSA. The DNA of the CDR3 is TGTGCCCAGGCGGGTAATGAAAAACTGTTTTTT. Translating it yields CAQAGNEKLFF.

This rearrangement joins TRBV28 to TRBJ2-1, with 11 bases identical to TRBD2. Germline V gene sequence: CDR1 MDHEN, CDR2 SYDVKM. The CDR3 covers 15 residues. The junction had 12 bases not matched to a gene; V was cut back by 7 bases and J by 10 bases. CDR3 protein: CASTGGLAGRGEQFF. The CDR3 coding sequence is TGTGCCAGCACAGGAGGACTAGCGGGTCGAGGAGAGCAGTTCTTC.

The V gene is TRBV27, the J gene TRBJ1-4; tentatively, D is TRBD1 (5 bases). The CDR3 spans 13 residues. Trimming shortened V by 7 bases and J by 4 bases, and 10 bases separated the two germline ends. CDR1 and CDR2 (germline): MNHEY, SMNVEV (reference sequence). The CDR3, as DNA: TGTGCCAGCATGACAGCAAATAATGAAAAACTGTTTTTT. Protein: CASMTANNEKLFF.

V gene TRBV28 combines with J gene TRBJ2-7, with a weak D call TRBD1 (5 bases). The CDR3 is 11 residues long. The germline V gene encodes CDR1 MDHEN and CDR2 SYDVKM. V dropped 10 bases and J dropped 4 bases, with 11 bases sitting between them. The CDR3: CATVTGYEQYF. The CDR3 bases are TGTGCCACGGTCACAGGTTACGAGCAGTACTTC.

The CDR3 region has the DNA TGTGCCAGCAGTTACAAGAGCGGGCGCACAGATACGCAGTATTTT. Translated: CASSYKSGRTDTQYF. V and J are TRBV6-5 and TRBJ2-3; weak D call: TRBD2 (6 bases). The CDR3 covers 15 residues. CDR1 is MNHEY and CDR2 is SVGAGI in the germline V gene. V was shortened by 2 bases and J by 1 base, with 10 bases between the two germline ends.

The rearrangement joins TRBV7-2 to TRBJ2-2; 9 bases match TRBD2. The V gene's germline CDR1 is SGHTA and CDR2 FQGNSA. This CDR3 is built from 16 residues. Trimming cost V 7 bases and J 4 bases; bases outside gene matches: 10. This CDR3 is CASMGGGAHPTGELFF. For the CDR3, the DNA is TGTGCCAGCATGGGCGGGGGGGCCCATCCCACCGGGGAGCTGTTTTTT.

The rearrangement links TRBV12-3 or TRBV12-4 to TRBJ1-3; D unresolved. V gave up 7 bases and J gave up 9 bases, with 16 bases separating them. The CDR3 extends over 13 amino acids. CDR3 nucleotide sequence: TGTGCCAGCACCCTTTGTCGCGGAGGCACCATATATTTT. Translation: CASTLCRGGTIYF.

This clone was recorded once. This rearrangement joins TRBV2 to TRBJ1-6, with TRBD1 as a possible D gene (6 bases). The CDR3 totals 15 residues. V lost 1 base to trimming and J lost 7 bases, with 11 bases between them. Germline assignment: CDR1 SNHLY and CDR2 FYNNEI. The CDR3 bases are TGTGCCAGCAGTGAAGGGTGGGGGCTAAATTCACCCCTCCACTTT. Its translation: CASSEGWGLNSPLHF.

The genes are TRBV5-6 and TRBJ2-1; 7 bases match TRBD2. CDR3 length equals 14 residues. Germline lookup yields CDR1 SGHDT and CDR2 YYEEEE. J was trimmed by 6 bases and V by 3 bases; bases with no gene match: 6. In DNA form, the CDR3 reads TGTGCCAGCAGCTCGTGGACTAGGATCAATGAGCAGTTCTTC. Translated: CASSSWTRINEQFF.

The J gene is TRBJ2-2, the V gene TRBV7-3, with 8 bases identical to TRBD1. Germline CDR1 is SGHTA and CDR2 is FQGTGA. With 5 bases clipped from V and 7 bases from J, the junction kept 12 bases outside the gene matches. The CDR3 is 16 amino acids. This CDR3 is CASSKTGGQGGGELFF. The CDR3 nucleotides are TGTGCCAGCAGCAAAACGGGCGGACAGGGCGGCGGGGAGCTGTTTTTT.

This clone was seen a few times. The chain links TRBV11-3 to TRBJ2-2; 10 bases map to TRBD2. After removal of 1 base from V and 6 bases from J, the junction contained 8 bases not matched to a gene. The CDR3 has 17 residues. Germline loops: CDR1 SGHNT, CDR2 YENEEA. Here the CDR3 DNA reads TGTGCCAGCAGCTTAGTATCTTGGACTAGCGGATCCGGGGAGCTGTTTTTT. Protein sequence: CASSLVSWTSGSGELFF. Based on the CDR3 plus reference TRBV11-3 and TRBJ2-2, the full variable domain is EAGVVQSPRYKIIEKKQPVAFWCNPISGHNTLYWYLQNLGQGPELLIRYENEEAVDDSQLPKDRFSAERLKGVDSTLKIQPAELGDSAVYLCASSLVSWTSGSGELFFGEGSRLTVL.

This clone appeared a few times. The chain employs TRBV28 and TRBJ1-2; D is unclear. V dropped 3 bases and J dropped 1 base, with 6 bases sitting between them. The CDR3 sequence is 13 residues long. Per the germline V gene, CDR1 is MDHEN and CDR2 is SYDVKM. The CDR3 loop reads CASSFGSNYGYTF. DNA for the CDR3: TGTGCCAGCAGTTTTGGGAGTAACTATGGCTACACCTTC.

The gene calls are TRBV7-2 and TRBJ1-4; possibly TRBD1 for D (5 bases). V dropped 1 base and J dropped 6 bases, with 12 bases sitting between them. Germline V lookup: CDR1 SGHTA, CDR2 FQGNSA. This CDR3 contains 15 residues. The CDR3 region has the DNA TGTGCCAGCAGCTTAGTTCAGGGAGGCTATGAAAAACTGTTTTTT. Translation gives CASSLVQGGYEKLFF.

The chain couples TRBV7-2 to TRBJ2-7, with D maybe TRBD2 (6 bases). Germline CDR1 and CDR2: SGHTA and FQGNSA. Trimming removed 2 bases at V and 1 base at J, with 12 bases between. This CDR3 spans 15 amino acids. CDR3: CASSLTWRGSYEQYF. DNA of the CDR3: TGTGCCAGCAGCTTAACCTGGCGGGGATCCTACGAGCAGTACTTC.

The chain couples TRBV7-3 to TRBJ2-3; TRBD2 matches at 10 bases. CDR3 size: 15 residues. The germline CDR1 and CDR2 sequences are SGHTA and FQGTGA. J gave up 4 bases and V 5 bases, and 6 bases lay outside the gene matches. DNA of the CDR3: TGTGCCAGCAGCCCTAGCGGGAGCCGGCCAGATACGCAGTATTTT. It encodes CASSPSGSRPDTQYF.